A single sample is the source of the 20 T cell receptor beta chains below, sequenced in a study of technical replicates of blood from several donors. Libraries were prepared by immunoSEQ multiplex PCR; TCRdb keeps only in-frame clonotypes and omits some of them. The profile shows 60,000 to 85,000 clones, around nine tenths of them singletons. The sequenced material came from T cells isolated from PBMCs. Receptors originate from a human donor in good health.

This chain uses TRBV5-8 with TRBJ2-3; maybe TRBD1 (6 bases). Per the germline V gene, CDR1 is SGHTS and CDR2 is YDEGEE. V was pared by 2 bases and J by 2 bases, with 15 bases between. The CDR3 contains 16 residues. The CDR3 protein is CASSFGWQGTTDTQYF. In nucleotides, the CDR3 is TGTGCCAGCAGCTTCGGGTGGCAGGGGACCACAGATACGCAGTATTTT. Supplemented by reference TRBV5-8 and TRBJ2-3, the full variable domain reads EAGVTQSPTHLIKTRGQQATLRCSPISGHTSVYWYQQALGLGLQFLLWYDEGEERNRGNFPPRFSGRQFPNYSSELNVNALELEDSALYLCASSFGWQGTTDTQYFGPGTRLTVL.

The chain combines TRBV6-5 with TRBJ2-7; perhaps TRBD2 as D (5 bases). CDR1 and CDR2 from the germline V gene are MNHEY and SVGAGI. This CDR3 has 14 residues. The V gene lost 6 bases and the J gene lost 3 bases, with 15 bases spanning the gap. As DNA, the CDR3 is TGTGCCAGCAGGAGAGATAGCGTTATCTACGAGCAGTACTTC. Its translation: CASRRDSVIYEQYF.

The genes are TRBV18 and TRBJ1-2, with TRBD1 as a possible D gene (6 bases). CDR1 is KGHSH, CDR2 LQKENI, per germline. The CDR3 loop spans 15 amino acids. The V end lost 3 bases, the J end lost 2 bases, and 13 bases lay between the germline ends. The DNA of the CDR3 is TGTGCCAGCTCACCGGGGGCAATTCAAAACTATGGCTACACCTTC. It encodes CASSPGAIQNYGYTF.

A single count supports this clone. This chain joins TRBV29-1 and TRBJ2-5; D might be TRBD1 (6 bases). The CDR3 runs to 13 residues. The germline gives CDR1 SQVTM, CDR2 ANQGSEA. V was pared by 3 bases and J by 4 bases, with 12 bases between. The CDR3 bases are TGCAGCGTTGAGGTGGACAGTGGAGAGACCCAGTACTTC. Its translation: CSVEVDSGETQYF.

This rearrangement joins TRBV9 to TRBJ2-3; possibly TRBD2 for D (5 bases). The CDR3 runs to 15 residues. The germline V and J ends were trimmed by 3 bases and 5 bases, with 16 bases remaining between them. CDR1 is SGDLS, CDR2 YYNGEE, per germline. CDR3 loop: CASSEEGGPRDTQYF. Written as DNA, the CDR3 is TGTGCCAGCAGCGAAGAGGGCGGCCCCAGAGATACGCAGTATTTT.

The chain carries TRBV27 and TRBJ1-2; 7 nucleotides agree with TRBD1. The CDR3 sequence is 14 residues long. With V trimmed by 2 bases and J by 8 bases, 8 bases remained unmatched. Germline V lookup: CDR1 MNHEY, CDR2 SMNVEV (reference sequence). The CDR3 DNA follows: TGTGCCAGCAGTTTAAAGGGGGCGGCGTGGGGCTACACCTTC. Translated, it gives CASSLKGAAWGYTF.

The table lists this clone with a count of one. J is TRBJ2-1 and V is TRBV28, with unresolved D. V was cut by 5 bases and J by 0 bases, with 11 bases left in between. Per the germline V gene, CDR1 is MDHEN and CDR2 is SYDVKM. The CDR3 totals 15 residues. The CDR3 is CASSRSPSSYNEQFF. The CDR3 nucleotides read TGTGCCAGCAGTCGCTCCCCGAGCTCCTACAATGAGCAGTTCTTC.

V gene TRBV6-5 combines with J gene TRBJ1-1; possible D gene TRBD1, 6 bases. The germline gives CDR1 MNHEY, CDR2 SVGAGI. The CDR3 sequence is 14 residues long. The V and J ends lost 6 bases and 4 bases respectively, with 15 bases between them. CDR3 amino acids: CASSPYQGSTEAFF. The CDR3 bases are TGTGCCAGCAGCCCTTACCAGGGGAGCACTGAAGCTTTCTTT.

The chain couples TRBV11-2 to TRBJ2-1; 7 bases agree with TRBD2. The CDR3 runs 14 residues. With V trimmed by 9 bases and J by 5 bases, 10 bases remained unmatched. Germline CDR1 SGHAT, CDR2 FQNNGV. The CDR3 bases are TGTGCCAGTCTGACCGGGACTAACAACAATGAGCAGTTCTTC. It specifies CASLTGTNNNEQFF.

The CDR3 sequence: CASSLGLGIHEQYF. CDR3 bases: TGTGCCAGCAGCTTAGGTCTCGGGATACACGAGCAGTACTTC. This chain connects TRBV7-8 to TRBJ2-7; tentative D call: TRBD2 (5 bases). V was pared by 1 base and J by 5 bases, with 12 bases between. The CDR3 is made up of 14 amino acids. CDR1 is SGHVS and CDR2 is FQNEAQ in the germline V gene.

This chain uses TRBV25-1 with TRBJ1-2; a possible D gene is TRBD1 (5 bases). V shed 6 bases and J shed 3 bases, with 11 bases lying between them. The germline gives CDR1 MGHDK, CDR2 SYGVNS. This CDR3 is 13 amino acids long. CDR3 sequence (DNA): TGTGCCAGCAGGACAGTCGAAGACTATGGCTACACCTTC. Residues: CASRTVEDYGYTF.

V usage is TRBV4-1 and J usage is TRBJ2-7; no clear D gene. Germline loops: CDR1 MGHRA, CDR2 YSYEKL. V lost 2 bases and J lost 5, with 7 bases in between. The CDR3 runs to 12 residues. The CDR3 here is CASSQQVNEQYF. CDR3 DNA: TGCGCCAGCAGCCAACAGGTTAACGAGCAGTACTTC.

This rearrangement joins TRBV28 to TRBJ2-1; 9 positions match TRBD1. The V gene end was trimmed by 5 bases and the J gene end by 4 bases; junction bases not matched to a gene: 6. This CDR3 has 15 residues. The germline CDR1 and CDR2 sequences are MDHEN and SYDVKM. The CDR3 sequence is CASSRTGVRYNEQFF. CDR3 bases: TGTGCCAGCAGTCGGACAGGGGTTCGGTACAATGAGCAGTTCTTC.

The CDR3 DNA reads TGTGCCACCAGCAACCTGAATAGTGAAGCTTTCTTT. It yields the protein CATSNLNSEAFF. The V call is TRBV15, the J call TRBJ1-1; no clear D. The CDR3 covers 12 residues. V was clipped by 4 bases and J by 7 bases, with 10 bases between them. From germline, CDR1 is LNHNV and CDR2 YYDKDF (reference sequence).

The chain is built from TRBV29-1 and TRBJ1-2; D is perhaps TRBD1 (6 bases). V gave up 4 bases and J gave up 5 bases, with 8 bases separating them. The CDR3 covers 11 residues. Germline CDR1 reads SQVTM; CDR2 reads ANQGSEA. CDR3 in amino acids: CSVAQGYGYTF. Here the CDR3 DNA reads TGCAGCGTTGCCCAGGGGTATGGCTACACCTTC.

The CDR3 spells CASSESVTGELFF. The DNA for the CDR3 is TGTGCCAGCAGTGAATCCGTCACCGGGGAGCTGTTTTTT. The chain uses TRBV25-1 and TRBJ2-2; D is uncertain. V was cut by 1 base and J by 4 bases, with 4 bases left in between. CDR1 MGHDK and CDR2 SYGVNS come from the germline V gene. The CDR3 consists of 13 residues.

The chain recombines TRBV19 with TRBJ2-7; TRBD1 agrees at 9 bases. Germline assignment: CDR1 LNHDA and CDR2 SQIVND (reference sequence). Unmatched junction bases numbered 8, after V lost 7 bases and J lost 4 bases. The CDR3 loop spans 14 amino acids. CDR3 sequence reads: CASKRGQGYYEQYF. The DNA for the CDR3 is TGTGCCAGTAAGCGGGGACAGGGCTATTACGAGCAGTACTTC. Using reference TRBV19 and TRBJ2-7 for the parts outside the CDR3, the full variable domain is DGGITQSPKYLFRKEGQNVTLSCEQNLNHDAMYWYRQDPGQGLRLIYYSQIVNDFQKGDIAEGYSVSREKKESFPLTVTSAQKNPTAFYLCASKRGQGYYEQYFGPGTRLTVT.

This sequence joins TRBV7-2 and TRBJ2-7; 7 bases are a match to TRBD1. The CDR3 loop spans 14 amino acids. Germline V CDR1 and CDR2: SGHTA, FQGNSA. V lost 5 bases and J lost 3; bases outside the gene matches: 7. In nucleotides, the CDR3 is TGTGCCAGCAGCCCCGACAGGGCCAGCTACGAGCAGTACTTC. Protein sequence: CASSPDRASYEQYF.

The J gene is TRBJ2-7, the V gene TRBV10-3; the D gene is possibly TRBD1 (5 bases). The CDR3 extends over 13 amino acids. The V gene lost 4 bases and the J gene lost 4 bases, with 11 bases spanning the gap. Germline V gene lookup returns CDR1 ENHRY and CDR2 SYGVKD. CDR3 in DNA: TGTGCCATCAGTGGGACAAATGGATACGAGCAGTACTTC. Its translation: CAISGTNGYEQYF.

The V gene is TRBV6-5, the J gene TRBJ2-5, with 8 bases matching TRBD1. CDR3 size: 16 residues. The V gene end was trimmed by 0 bases and the J gene end by 5 bases; junction bases not matched to a gene: 8. Per the germline V gene, CDR1 is MNHEY and CDR2 is SVGAGI. The CDR3 DNA reads TGTGCCAGCAGTTACTCTCAGGGGGCGGCGGGGGAGACCCAGTACTTC. It codes for CASSYSQGAAGETQYF.